These 23 T cell receptor beta chains came from one sample sequenced in a study of blood T cells in healthy people across ages. Primed by a sample-barcoded 5' primer and a J-beta primer mix, a second PCR proceeded for 7 to 11 cycles. TCRdb called the 5' RACE reads again in MiXCR, with one record for every CDR3 protein. Here the sample spans about 800,000 distinct CDR3 sequences, around a quarter being singletons. This sample also belongs to another study, concerning T cells of mothers and their children.

The sequencing sample was made of blood. These TCRs come from a boy younger than 18 in good health.

This clonotype was observed a handful of times. This sequence joins TRBV25-1 and TRBJ2-6, with D perhaps matching TRBD1 (5 bases). This CDR3 has 17 amino acids. Trimming pared 5 bases from V and 1 base from J, leaving 15 bases between. Germline assignment: CDR1 MGHDK and CDR2 SYGVNS. The CDR3 is CASSSGKEGSGANVLTF. The CDR3 DNA reads as TGTGCCAGCAGTTCAGGGAAGGAAGGGTCTGGGGCCAACGTCCTGACTTTC.

The DNA for the CDR3 is TGTGCCAGCAGTTTACGATCCCCCTACGAGCAGTACTTC. Protein product: CASSLRSPYEQYF. The chain uses TRBV28 and TRBJ2-7, with no clear D. CDR3 size: 13 residues. Germline CDR1 and CDR2: MDHEN and SYDVKM. The V gene lost 2 bases and the J gene lost 2 bases, with 7 bases spanning the gap. The full variable domain, in which reference TRBV28 and TRBJ2-7 provide the parts outside the CDR3, is DVKVTQSSRYLVKRTGEKVFLECVQDMDHENMFWYRQDPGLGLRLIYFSYDVKMKEKGDIPEGYSVSREKKERFSLILESASTNQTSMYLCASSLRSPYEQYFGPGTRLTVT.

In this sample, this clonotype turned up a few times. Sequence at one end of the junction differs from germline and may be a read error. This rearrangement joins TRBV12-3 or TRBV12-4 to TRBJ2-4; no firm D call. The CDR3 covers 13 residues. The CDR3 reads CASSPRARNIQYF. The CDR3 nucleotides read TGTGCCAGCAGCCCTCGGGCAAGAAACATCCAGTACTTC.

In its sample, this clonotype was seen a few times. The chain has TRBV5-1 and TRBJ2-2; TRBD1 aligns across 7 bases. The CDR3 spans 16 residues. The V gene end was trimmed by 0 bases and the J gene end by 0 bases; junction bases not matched to a gene: 2. CDR1 is SGHRS, CDR2 YFSETQ, per germline. The chain's CDR3 is CASSLAGTANTGELFF. The CDR3 region has the DNA TGCGCCAGCAGCTTGGCCGGGACAGCGAACACCGGGGAGCTGTTTTTT.

The V and J genes are TRBV29-1 and TRBJ2-1; 10 bases fit TRBD1. The J call may be mistaken, given a closer DNA end match to TRBJ2-7. The germline gives CDR1 SQVTM, CDR2 ANQGSEA. The CDR3 covers 14 residues. CDR3 coding DNA: TGCAGCGTTGAAGATCGGGACAGGGGCTACGAGCAGTACTTC. It encodes CSVEDRDRGYEQYF.

Points on this clonotype: The junction departs from the called germline gene at one end, perhaps through a read error. This chain joins TRBV6-5 and TRBJ1-1, with D perhaps matching TRBD1 (6 bases). The CDR3 is 15 amino acids. Per germline, CDR1 MNHEY and CDR2 SVGAGI. Written as DNA, the CDR3 is TGTGCCAGCAGTTACTCCAGAAGGGGGAACACTGAGGCTTTCTTT. Protein: CASSYSRRGNTEAFF.

V gene TRBV4-3 combines with J gene TRBJ1-3; 7 positions agree with TRBD1. The CDR3 runs 16 residues. The J segment lost 2 bases and the V segment lost 0 bases, leaving 4 bases of the junction unmatched. Germline-derived CDR1 and CDR2 are LGHNA and YSLEER. Written as DNA, the CDR3 is TGCGCCAGCAGCCAAGATACGACAGGGACTGGAAACACCATATATTTT. This gives the protein CASSQDTTGTGNTIYF.

The chain employs TRBV20-1 and TRBJ2-5; TRBD2 matches at 9 bases. Germline V gene data show CDR1 as DFQATT and CDR2 as SNEGSKA (reference sequence). This CDR3 region has 14 residues. V was clipped by 2 bases and J by 5 bases; unmatched bases: 6. CDR3 amino acids: CSARSAGGRETQYF. The DNA for the CDR3 is TGCAGTGCTAGATCAGCGGGGGGCCGCGAGACCCAGTACTTC.

This sequence joins TRBV20-1 and TRBJ2-7; D perhaps matches TRBD2 (5 bases). Germline V lookup: CDR1 DFQATT, CDR2 SNEGSKA (reference sequence). The CDR3 runs 15 residues. V shed 3 bases and J shed 2 bases, with 17 bases lying between them. The CDR3 nucleotides are TGCAGTGCTAGGGAATTCGGGGAGCCGACCTACGAGCAGTACTTC. Encoded protein: CSAREFGEPTYEQYF.

The gene calls are TRBV15 and TRBJ2-5, with TRBD2 identical over 11 bases. With V trimmed by 5 bases and J by 2 bases, 7 bases remained unmatched. The CDR3 totals 16 residues. Looked up from germline, CDR1 is LNHNV and CDR2 is YYDKDF (reference sequence). The CDR3 here is CATSLQTSGIQETQYF. In nucleotides, the CDR3 is TGTGCCACCAGCCTTCAGACTAGCGGGATACAAGAGACCCAGTACTTC.

This chain connects TRBV12-3 or TRBV12-4 to TRBJ2-5; 7 positions match TRBD2. With the DNA end fitting TRBJ2-7 better, the J assignment may be wrong. The CDR3 sequence is 13 residues long. CDR3 residues: CASNRDYSPEQYF. DNA for the CDR3: TGTGCCAGCAACCGGGACTACTCTCCCGAGCAGTACTTC.

The sample holds a few counts of this clonotype. The genes are TRBV20-1 and TRBJ2-7, with 10 bases aligning to TRBD1. This CDR3 is built from 14 residues. V was pared by 2 bases and J by 7 bases, with 8 bases of the junction left unmatched. Germline CDR1 and CDR2: DFQATT and SNEGSKA (reference sequence). CDR3 sequence: CSARWTGGTSEQYF. The CDR3 nucleotides read TGCAGTGCTAGATGGACAGGGGGAACGTCGGAGCAGTACTTC.

The V and J genes are TRBV19 and TRBJ2-1; 8 bases are shared with TRBD2. This CDR3 spans 16 amino acids. V lost 1 base to trimming and J lost 1 base; unmatched junction nucleotides: 3. Germline lookup yields CDR1 LNHDA and CDR2 SQIVND (reference sequence). CDR3 residues: CASSIAAGGSYNEQFF. The CDR3 region has the DNA TGTGCCAGTAGTATAGCGGCGGGGGGATCCTACAATGAGCAGTTCTTC.

V and J are TRBV4-3 and TRBJ2-7; the match to TRBD2 covers 7 bases. The J call is in doubt because the DNA end fits TRBJ2-1 better. CDR1 and CDR2 (germline): LGHNA, YSLEER. The CDR3 spans 16 residues. The CDR3 here is CASSQDNWRGYNEQFF. DNA of the CDR3: TGCGCCAGCAGCCAAGATAATTGGCGGGGGTACAATGAGCAGTTCTTC.

V gene TRBV12-3 or TRBV12-4 combines with J gene TRBJ2-5; TRBD2 aligns across 8 bases. The length of the CDR3 is 15 residues. With V trimmed by 6 bases and J by 6 bases, 12 bases remained unmatched. CDR3: CASRSGSSLLKTQYF. DNA of the CDR3: TGTGCCAGCAGGAGCGGGAGTAGTTTGTTAAAGACCCAGTACTTC.

The chain carries TRBV7-9 and TRBJ2-1, with 8 bases identical to TRBD2. The better agreement between TRBJ2-7 and the DNA end casts doubt on the J call. The germline gives CDR1 SEHNR, CDR2 FQNEAQ (reference sequence). The CDR3 totals 15 residues. The CDR3 reads CASSLREGASYEQYF. CDR3 coding DNA: TGTGCCAGCAGCTTACGGGAGGGCGCATCCTACGAGCAGTACTTC.

The gene calls are TRBV7-2 and TRBJ2-5; 8 positions match TRBD1. CDR1 and CDR2 (germline): SGHTA, FQGNSA. The CDR3 spans 14 residues. After removal of 4 bases from V and 2 bases from J, the junction contained 3 bases not matched to a gene. The CDR3 spells CASSWGQAQETQYF. In DNA form, the CDR3 reads TGTGCCAGCAGCTGGGGACAGGCGCAAGAGACCCAGTACTTC.

This clonotype was seen only a few times. The rearrangement joins TRBV27 to TRBJ2-3; unclear D gene. This CDR3 region has 13 residues. Germline lookup yields CDR1 MNHEY and CDR2 SMNVEV (reference sequence). Trimming shortened V by 5 bases and J by 2 bases, and 8 bases separated the two germline ends. CDR3 nucleotide sequence: TGTGCCAGCAGTGCCTACTACACAGATACGCAGTATTTT. Encoded protein: CASSAYYTDTQYF.

The genes are TRBV9 and TRBJ2-3; D perhaps matches TRBD2 (5 bases). Germline CDR1 is SGDLS and CDR2 is YYNGEE. Trimming cost V 3 bases and J 0 bases, with 14 bases left between them. The CDR3 is made up of 16 amino acids. CDR3 in DNA: TGTGCCAGCAGCGCCGGCGGAGGTTTTAGCACAGATACGCAGTATTTT. Encoded protein: CASSAGGGFSTDTQYF.

The chain employs TRBV20-1 and TRBJ2-1; TRBD2 matches at 10 bases. This CDR3 comprises 15 residues. V was clipped by 3 bases and J by 4 bases; unmatched bases: 6. Germline CDR1 DFQATT, CDR2 SNEGSKA (reference sequence). DNA of the CDR3: TGCAGTGCTAGGCTAGCGGGAGAGTTATACAATGAGCAGTTCTTC. It codes for CSARLAGELYNEQFF.

This chain links TRBV27 with TRBJ2-5; 7 nucleotides match TRBD2. CDR3 length equals 13 residues. Germline V gives CDR1 MNHEY, CDR2 SMNVEV (reference sequence). Germline trimming cut 7 bases from V and 5 bases from J; bases unmatched to any gene: 7. The chain's CDR3 is CASNRRGGETQYF. CDR3 in DNA: TGTGCCAGCAACCGTCGGGGAGGGGAGACCCAGTACTTC.

V and J are TRBV14 and TRBJ2-5, with 9 nucleotides matching TRBD1. CDR3 size: 13 residues. Germline CDR1 and CDR2: SGHDN and FVKESK. The ends lost 6 bases at V and 5 bases at J; junction bases unmatched: 4. Here the CDR3 reads CASRRTGDETQYF. CDR3 nucleotide sequence: TGTGCCAGCAGACGGACAGGGGACGAGACCCAGTACTTC.

This clonotype was counted only a few times. Its ends do not fully match the called genes, so a read error is possible. The chain carries TRBV2 and TRBJ2-5; D might be TRBD1 (6 bases). The CDR3 sequence is 14 residues long. Germline V CDR1 and CDR2: SNHLY, FYNNEI. The CDR3 loop is CASTGAGQTEAQYF. The CDR3 region has the DNA TGTGCCAGCACCGGCGCCGGACAGACAGAGGCCCAGTACTTC.